The TCR beta chain described here comes from a study of prognosis after radiotherapy for stage I lung cancer. Turning to the study itself: The patients, all with stage I non-small cell lung cancer, were enrolled between early 2018 and early 2019. Histology showed adenocarcinoma in more than 10 patients versus squamous cell carcinoma in over five. Notes on the study in general: Reportedly, the usage of TRBV and TRBJ genes was not the same in patients with and without metastases.

The CDR3 is made up of 13 amino acids. V lost 7 bases to trimming and J lost 6 bases, with 10 bases between them. Germline CDR1 and CDR2: MNHGY and SVAAGI. Amplification of the TCR beta CDR3 (from genomic DNA) was done by two-round multiplex PCR. Primers targeting each individual TRBV and TRBJ gene were applied in first-round PCR. TCRdb reprocessed the multiplex PCR reads with MiXCR, giving one entry per CDR3 protein. The sample holds 50,000 to 75,000 distinct CDR3 sequences; about 30% are singletons and the top ten take under 10%. This clonotype is deemed medium-sized. Its antigen is unknown. Peripheral blood was collected in volumes of around 6 milliliters at each of two time points.

The sequencing used PBMCs, collected before or after stereotactic body radiation therapy (not recorded which). J is TRBJ1-6 and V is TRBV6-9; D not resolved. This clonotype was obtained from a donor at least 50 years old with non-small cell lung cancer. CDR3 protein: CASTAFINSPLHF. CDR3 DNA sequence: TGTGCCAGCACTGCTTTTATTAATTCACCCCTCCACTTT.